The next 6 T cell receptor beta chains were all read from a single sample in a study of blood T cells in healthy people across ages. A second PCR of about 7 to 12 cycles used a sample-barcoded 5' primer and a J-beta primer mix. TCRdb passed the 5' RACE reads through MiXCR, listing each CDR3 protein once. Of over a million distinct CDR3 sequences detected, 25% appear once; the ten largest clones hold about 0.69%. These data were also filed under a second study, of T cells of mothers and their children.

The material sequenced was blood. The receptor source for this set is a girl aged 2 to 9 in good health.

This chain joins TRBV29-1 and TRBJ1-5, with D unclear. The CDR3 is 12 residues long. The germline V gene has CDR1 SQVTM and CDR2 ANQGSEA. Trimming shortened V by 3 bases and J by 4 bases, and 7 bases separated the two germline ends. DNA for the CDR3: TGCAGCGTTGAGACCGGAAATCAGCCCCAGCATTTT. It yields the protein CSVETGNQPQHF.

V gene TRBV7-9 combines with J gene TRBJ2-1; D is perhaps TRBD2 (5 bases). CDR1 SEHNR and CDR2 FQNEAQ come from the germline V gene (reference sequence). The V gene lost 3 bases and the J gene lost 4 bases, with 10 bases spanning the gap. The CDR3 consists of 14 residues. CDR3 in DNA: TGTGCCAGCAGCTTCGGACTCGTTTACAATGAGCAGTTCTTC. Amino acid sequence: CASSFGLVYNEQFF.

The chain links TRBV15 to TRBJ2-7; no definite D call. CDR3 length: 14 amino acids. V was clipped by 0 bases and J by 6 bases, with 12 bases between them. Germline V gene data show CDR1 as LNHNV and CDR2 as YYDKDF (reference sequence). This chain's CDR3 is CATSRDWASGEQYF. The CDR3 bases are TGTGCCACCAGCAGAGATTGGGCCTCGGGCGAGCAGTACTTC.

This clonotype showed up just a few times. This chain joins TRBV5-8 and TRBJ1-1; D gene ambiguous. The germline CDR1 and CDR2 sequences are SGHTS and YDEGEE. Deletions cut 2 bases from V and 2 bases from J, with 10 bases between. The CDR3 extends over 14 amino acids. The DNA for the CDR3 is TGTGCCAGCAGCTTTTTGGTGTACAACACTGAAGCTTTCTTT. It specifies CASSFLVYNTEAFF.

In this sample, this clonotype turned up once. CDR3 region: CSARNMWGNTIYF. Written as DNA, the CDR3 is TGCAGTGCTAGAAACATGTGGGGAAACACCATATATTTT. This chain connects TRBV20-1 to TRBJ1-3; D ambiguous. The CDR3 contains 13 residues. Trimming pared 2 bases from V and 4 bases from J, leaving 9 bases between. Germline V CDR1 and CDR2: DFQATT, SNEGSKA (reference sequence).

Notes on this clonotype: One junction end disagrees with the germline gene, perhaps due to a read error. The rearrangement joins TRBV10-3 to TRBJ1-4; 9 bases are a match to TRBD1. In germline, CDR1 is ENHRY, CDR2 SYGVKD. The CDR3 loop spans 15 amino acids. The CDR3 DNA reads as TGTGCCATCAGGGGGGGACAGGGATCGAATGAAAAGCTGTTTTTT. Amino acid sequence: CAIRGGQGSNEKLFF.